These 32 T cell receptor beta chains share one sample of origin, sequenced in a study of response to subunit inactivated influenza vaccine. TCRdb recomputed calls from the RT-PCR reads with MiXCR, one row per CDR3 protein. The sample lists roughly 570,000 distinct CDR3 sequences, 10% to 15% occurring once. The sequencing used PBMCs from blood, collected 45 days after vaccination. The receptors stem from a man aged 50 or older who received an inactivated influenza vaccine.

This chain uses TRBV5-5 with TRBJ2-1; possible D gene TRBD1, 5 bases. Trimming removed 4 bases at V and 9 bases at J, with 11 bases between. The CDR3 totals 12 residues. CDR1 and CDR2 (germline): SGHKS, YYEKEE (reference sequence). DNA for the CDR3: TGTGCCAGCAGCCTCAGGGTTACTGAGCAGTTCTTC. It encodes CASSLRVTEQFF.

CDR3 nucleotides: TGTGCCAGCAGCTTAGGGTTCAGGGGGTTAGGTCACCGAACGGTCGAGCAGTACTTC. It codes for CASSLGFRGLGHRTVEQYF. The V gene is TRBV11-2, the J gene TRBJ2-7, with 7 bases lining up with TRBD1. Germline V gives CDR1 SGHAT, CDR2 FQNNGV. The CDR3 consists of 19 residues. With 1 base clipped from V and 6 bases from J, the junction kept 21 bases outside the gene matches.

This clonotype showed up many times. J is TRBJ2-3 and V is TRBV5-1, with TRBD2 matching 9 bases. The CDR3 is 16 residues long. The V segment lost 4 bases and the J segment 0 bases; nucleotides outside the gene matches: 6. CDR1 and CDR2 (germline): SGHRS, YFSETQ. The CDR3 loop is CASSTRTSASTDTQYF. The CDR3 DNA follows: TGCGCCAGCAGCACCCGGACTAGCGCAAGCACAGATACGCAGTATTTT.

This clonotype turned up a few times. The chain combines TRBV15 with TRBJ2-3, with D perhaps given as TRBD1 or TRBD2 (6 bases each). The germline gives CDR1 LNHNV, CDR2 YYDKDF (reference sequence). The CDR3 is 16 amino acids. V was clipped by 1 base and J by 6 bases, with 17 bases between them. The CDR3 nucleotides read TGTGCCACCAGCAGAGTTCTGACGGGGGCATGGGATACGCAGTATTTT. As protein: CATSRVLTGAWDTQYF.

The J gene is TRBJ2-2, the V gene TRBV2; no definite D call. The CDR3 has 13 residues. CDR1 is SNHLY, CDR2 FYNNEI, per germline. V lost 6 bases to trimming and J lost 3 bases, with 8 bases between them. Here the CDR3 DNA reads TGTGCCAGCAGACCGGGCTACACCGGGGAGCTGTTTTTT. It yields the protein CASRPGYTGELFF.

The V and J genes are TRBV4-3 and TRBJ2-2, with unresolved D. V dropped 1 base and J dropped 4 bases, with 10 bases sitting between them. This CDR3 has 15 residues. Germline CDR1 reads LGHNA; CDR2 reads YSLEER. The CDR3 DNA is TGCGCCAGCAGCCAAGGGGGTCTGATCACCGGGGAGCTGTTTTTT. This sequence encodes CASSQGGLITGELFF.

For the CDR3, the DNA is TGTGCCAGCAGTTCCGCGGGACTAGCGGGTTGGGTGGATGAGCAGTTCTTC. Protein product: CASSSAGLAGWVDEQFF. The chain uses TRBV6-2 or TRBV6-3 and TRBJ2-1; TRBD2 matches at 12 bases. CDR3 length: 17 residues. Germline CDR1 MNHEY, CDR2 SVGEGT. V lost 4 bases to trimming and J lost 8 bases; unmatched junction nucleotides: 12.

This clonotype was recorded at least ten times. The rearrangement joins TRBV20-1 to TRBJ2-5, with 7 bases fitting TRBD1. V shed 3 bases, J shed 5 bases, and the junction held 12 bases outside the gene matches. Germline V gene data show CDR1 as DFQATT and CDR2 as SNEGSKA (reference sequence). This CDR3 is built from 15 residues. Here the CDR3 reads CSASRQGFSQETQYF. In DNA form, the CDR3 reads TGCAGTGCTAGTCGACAGGGTTTTTCTCAGGAGACCCAGTACTTC.

V and J are TRBV7-9 and TRBJ2-3; TRBD2 matches at 10 bases. With 5 bases clipped from V and 4 bases from J, the junction kept 12 bases outside the gene matches. The germline V gene has CDR1 SEHNR and CDR2 FQNEAQ (reference sequence). The CDR3 totals 17 residues. CDR3 protein: CASSRPKRGGRSDTQYF. The CDR3 DNA follows: TGTGCCAGCAGCCGACCCAAGCGGGGGGGCCGCTCAGATACGCAGTATTTT. The variable domain in full, with the rest retrieved from reference TRBV7-9 and TRBJ2-3, is DTGVSQNPRHKITKRGQNVTFRCDPISEHNRLYWYRQTLGQGPEFLTYFQNEAQLEKSRLLSDRFSAERPKGSFSTLEIQRTEQGDSAMYLCASSRPKRGGRSDTQYFGPGTRLTVL.

The chain links TRBV7-9 to TRBJ1-1; D is unclear. The CDR3 covers 13 residues. Per the germline V gene, CDR1 is SEHNR and CDR2 is FQNEAQ (reference sequence). CDR3 sequence reads: CVVQPGMSTEAFF. CDR3 bases: TGTGTCGTACAACCGGGGATGAGCACTGAAGCTTTCTTT.

This clonotype was counted only a few times. The rearrangement uses TRBV7-7 and TRBJ2-5, with 12 bases fitting TRBD1. V dropped 4 bases and J dropped 5; count of bases not matched to a gene: 5. Germline V gene data show CDR1 as SSHAT and CDR2 as FNYEAQ (reference sequence). CDR3 length equals 15 residues. The chain's CDR3 is CASSSGTGGEETQYF. Written as DNA, the CDR3 is TGTGCCAGCAGCTCCGGGACAGGGGGCGAGGAGACCCAGTACTTC.

The V and J genes are TRBV20-1 and TRBJ2-6; D possibly corresponds to TRBD1 (5 bases). The CDR3 has 15 amino acids. Germline CDR1 DFQATT, CDR2 SNEGSKA (reference sequence). Between the trimmed V and J ends, which lost 3 bases and 0 bases, there was a span of 9 bases. As DNA, the CDR3 is TGCAGTGCTAGGAGACAGATCTCTGGGGCCAACGTCCTGACTTTC. It is translated as CSARRQISGANVLTF.

This clonotype was picked up a small number of times. The chain joins TRBV7-2 to TRBJ2-7; tentatively, D is TRBD2 (6 bases). Trimming removed 4 bases from V and 6 bases from J, with 22 bases in between. The length of the CDR3 is 16 residues. The germline V gene has CDR1 SGHTA and CDR2 FQGNSA. The CDR3 is CASSSRMAGRRVEQYF. The DNA of the CDR3 is TGTGCCAGCAGCTCAAGGATGGCGGGAAGGAGAGTCGAGCAGTACTTC.

The chain has TRBV20-1 and TRBJ2-7, with 7 bases fitting TRBD2. This CDR3 is built from 15 residues. V dropped 2 bases and J dropped 3; count of bases not matched to a gene: 10. The germline V gene has CDR1 DFQATT and CDR2 SNEGSKA (reference sequence). The DNA for the CDR3 is TGCAGTGCTAGACCCCTCCGGGGGGAAGTCTACGAGCAGTACTTC. It specifies CSARPLRGEVYEQYF.

The chain joins TRBV4-3 to TRBJ2-1; weak D call: TRBD2 (5 bases). The CDR3 length is 16 residues. Trimming took 1 base from V and 0 from J, leaving 10 bases between them. The germline V gene encodes CDR1 LGHNA and CDR2 YSLEER. CDR3 protein: CASSQVATSSYNEQFF. As DNA, the CDR3 is TGCGCCAGCAGCCAAGTAGCGACGAGCTCCTACAATGAGCAGTTCTTC.

This clonotype was recorded at least ten times. The chain employs TRBV7-2 and TRBJ1-4, with D uncertain. Germline V gives CDR1 SGHTA, CDR2 FQGNSA. The CDR3 sequence is 17 residues long. The V end was cut by 2 bases, the J end by 0 bases, with 13 bases between. CDR3 region: CASSLFALAATNEKLFF. The CDR3 DNA reads as TGTGCCAGCAGCTTATTTGCGTTGGCGGCAACTAATGAAAAACTGTTTTTT.

This clonotype was recorded a few times. V usage is TRBV10-3 and J usage is TRBJ2-3; 14 bases align to TRBD2. Germline CDR1 is ENHRY and CDR2 is SYGVKD. V dropped 7 bases and J dropped 5; count of bases not matched to a gene: 5. The CDR3 spans 15 residues. In DNA form, the CDR3 reads TGTGCCATCACCGGGACTAGCGGGAGTATAGATACGCAGTATTTT. It codes for CAITGTSGSIDTQYF.

This clonotype has a handful of counts. V and J are TRBV6-2 or TRBV6-3 and TRBJ1-4; a possible D gene is TRBD1 (6 bases). The CDR3 is made up of 16 amino acids. The germline V gene encodes CDR1 MNHEY and CDR2 SVGEGT. Trimming cost V 6 bases and J 3 bases, with 17 bases left between them. DNA of the CDR3: TGTGCCAGCAGGGATCTAACAGGGAAGCCTAATGAAAAACTGTTTTTT. It codes for CASRDLTGKPNEKLFF.

The chain recombines TRBV12-3 or TRBV12-4 with TRBJ1-5, with no clear D. The CDR3 length is 15 residues. Between the trimmed V and J ends, which lost 5 bases and 9 bases, there was a span of 20 bases. CDR3 sequence (DNA): TGTGCCAGCAGTCTCCCAGGAGCTTCCAGATGGCCCCAGCATTTT. It codes for CASSLPGASRWPQHF.

Here the CDR3 DNA reads TGCGCCAGCAGCGAGACAGGGACCAGGACCGGGGAGCTGTTTTTT. This gives the protein CASSETGTRTGELFF. The chain is built from TRBV4-1 and TRBJ2-2, with TRBD1 identical over 7 bases. Germline CDR1 MGHRA, CDR2 YSYEKL. Unmatched junction bases numbered 8, after V lost 5 bases and J lost 5 bases. The CDR3 consists of 15 residues.

Many counts were recorded for this clonotype. The chain joins TRBV20-1 to TRBJ1-5; D remains ambiguous. The CDR3 has 12 amino acids. The V gene lost 8 bases and the J gene lost 6 bases, with 14 bases spanning the gap. Germline V gene data show CDR1 as DFQATT and CDR2 as SNEGSKA (reference sequence). CDR3 sequence: CSLTDPPQPQHF. In nucleotides, the CDR3 is TGCAGTCTGACTGACCCCCCTCAGCCCCAGCATTTT.

This clonotype was found a few times. This chain connects TRBV4-1 to TRBJ2-2; tentative D call: TRBD2 (5 bases). This CDR3 spans 18 amino acids. CDR1 MGHRA and CDR2 YSYEKL come from the germline V gene. Between the trimmed V and J ends, which lost 0 bases and 9 bases, there was a span of 23 bases. CDR3 in DNA: TGCGCCAGCAGCCAAGATTTATGGCGGACTGGGCGACGTCGGGAGCTGTTTTTT. Its translation is CASSQDLWRTGRRRELFF.

This clonotype showed up just a few times. The chain couples TRBV7-8 to TRBJ2-1; 11 nucleotides line up with TRBD2. The CDR3 spans 19 residues. Germline values: CDR1 SGHVS, CDR2 FQNEAQ. V was pared by 1 base and J by 0 bases, with 8 bases of the junction left unmatched. The CDR3 DNA reads as TGTGCCAGCAGCTTAGGTGGACTAGCGGGCGCGCGCTCCTACAATGAGCAGTTCTTC. Amino acid sequence: CASSLGGLAGARSYNEQFF. The full variable domain, its missing parts supplied by reference TRBV7-8 and TRBJ2-1, is GAGVSQSPRYKVAKRGQDVALRCDPISGHVSLFWYQQALGQGPEFLTYFQNEAQLDKSGLPSDRFFAERPEGSVSTLKIQRTQQEDSAVYLCASSLGGLAGARSYNEQFFGPGTRLTVL.

This clonotype was detected only once. One end of the junction does not line up with germline, which may come from a read error. The rearrangement uses TRBV20-1 and TRBJ2-7; TRBD2 is a possible D gene (6 bases). In germline, CDR1 is DFQATT, CDR2 SNEGSKA (reference sequence). This CDR3 region has 15 residues. CDR3 nucleotide sequence: TGCTGTGCTAGTACGGGACTGGCGAGCTCCTACGAGCAGTACTTC. Translation: CCASTGLASSYEQYF.

The chain combines TRBV28 with TRBJ1-5; 10 nucleotides match TRBD1. Germline V gene data show CDR1 as MDHEN and CDR2 as SYDVKM. The CDR3 covers 15 residues. The trim removed 6 bases at V and 8 bases at J, leaving 10 bases unmatched. The CDR3 region has the DNA TGTGCCAGCAGCGATCGACAGGGGGCCCGTGAGCCCCAGCATTTT. Protein sequence: CASSDRQGAREPQHF.

This chain uses TRBV14 with TRBJ2-1, with 14 bases lining up with TRBD2. Per germline, CDR1 SGHDN and CDR2 FVKESK. CDR3 length: 19 amino acids. V was pared by 4 bases and J by 2 bases, with 10 bases of the junction left unmatched. The CDR3 DNA reads as TGTGCCAGCAGCCGAACCGGGACTAGCGGGGGCGGACCCTACAATGAGCAGTTCTTC. Protein: CASSRTGTSGGGPYNEQFF.

A few counts support this clonotype. The chain employs TRBV27 and TRBJ1-4, with D maybe TRBD1 (6 bases). V lost 7 bases and J lost 7, with 13 bases in between. Germline V gives CDR1 MNHEY, CDR2 SMNVEV (reference sequence). The length of the CDR3 is 13 residues. The CDR3 is CASTGQPGEKLFF. CDR3 bases: TGTGCCAGCACAGGACAGCCGGGTGAAAAACTGTTTTTT.

This clonotype was counted many times. The CDR3 loop is CASSLARAEAEQFF. CDR3 bases: TGTGCCAGCAGCTTAGCGCGGGCGGAGGCTGAGCAGTTCTTC. V is TRBV7-9 and J is TRBJ2-1; possible D gene TRBD2, 5 bases. The CDR3 has 14 amino acids. Germline CDR1 reads SEHNR; CDR2 reads FQNEAQ (reference sequence). V was cut by 0 bases and J by 9 bases, with 12 bases left in between.

This chain joins TRBV4-2 and TRBJ2-7; weak D call: TRBD1 (5 bases). This CDR3 is built from 14 residues. Germline V gene lookup returns CDR1 LGHNA and CDR2 YNFKEQ. V was shortened by 0 bases and J by 6 bases, with 12 bases between the two germline ends. The CDR3: CASSQDRERGEQYF. The CDR3, as DNA: TGTGCCAGCAGCCAAGACAGGGAAAGAGGCGAGCAGTACTTC.

This clonotype was picked up a small number of times. The chain uses TRBV29-1 and TRBJ2-7; weak D call: TRBD2 (6 bases). The CDR3 totals 13 residues. V dropped 4 bases and J dropped 6 bases, with 16 bases sitting between them. The germline V gene encodes CDR1 SQVTM and CDR2 ANQGSEA. As DNA, the CDR3 is TGCAGCGTTGGGCGGGGCAGGGTCGGCGAGCAGTACTTC. Its translation is CSVGRGRVGEQYF.

The table lists this clonotype with a few counts. V gene TRBV20-1 combines with J gene TRBJ2-7; 8 bases align to TRBD2. Germline V gene data show CDR1 as DFQATT and CDR2 as SNEGSKA (reference sequence). J gave up 2 bases and V 5 bases, and 8 bases lay outside the gene matches. This CDR3 contains 14 residues. The CDR3 region is CSAPQRENPYEQYF. CDR3 bases: TGCAGTGCTCCGCAGCGGGAGAATCCCTACGAGCAGTACTTC.

This clonotype has more than one count but fewer than ten. The chain has TRBV7-9 and TRBJ2-2, with D perhaps TRBD1 or TRBD2 (5 bases each). The CDR3 is made up of 15 amino acids. V was clipped by 5 bases and J by 2 bases, with 12 bases between them. Germline values: CDR1 SEHNR, CDR2 FQNEAQ (reference sequence). CDR3 region: CASSPGPRNTGELFF. CDR3 DNA sequence: TGTGCCAGCAGCCCGGGACCACGAAACACCGGGGAGCTGTTTTTT. The whole variable domain, remainder taken from reference TRBV7-9 and TRBJ2-2, is DTGVSQNPRHKITKRGQNVTFRCDPISEHNRLYWYRQTLGQGPEFLTYFQNEAQLEKSRLLSDRFSAERPKGSFSTLEIQRTEQGDSAMYLCASSPGPRNTGELFFGEGSRLTVL.